This T cell receptor (beta chain) was sequenced during a study of regulatory T cells in long-lasting Graves disease. General study points: It was in persistent disease that TRBV28, TRBJ1-2 and TRBJ2-5 were favored.

This CDR3 comprises 14 residues. V lost 10 bases and J lost 8; bases outside the gene matches: 13. Germline V gene lookup returns CDR1 LNHDA and CDR2 SQIVND (reference sequence). This clonotype appeared many times. Its antigen is not known. As to time point: persistent/refractory GD, antithyroid drugs over 5 years with positive TRAb. RNA isolated from PBMCs was used to make the TCR library. Building of the TCR beta libraries involved iRepertoire HTBI primers and Arm-PCR of CDR3 regions. TCRdb called the multiplex PCR reads again in MiXCR, with one record for every CDR3 protein. The data contain a few hundred thousand distinct CDR3 sequences, roughly 25% of them singletons.

The sequences come from peripheral blood mononuclear cells (PBMCs), collected when the disease was refractory, from a patient treated with antithyroid drugs. This receptor was identified in a woman aged 40 to 50 with Graves disease. The rearrangement links TRBV19 to TRBJ2-2; the match to TRBD2 covers 7 bases. The CDR3 nucleotides read TGTGCCACCGCGGGGAGGGGAAGATCGGGGGAGCTGTTTTTT. This encodes CATAGRGRSGELFF.